Listed here are 4 T cell receptor beta chains from one sample, sequenced in a study of T-cell memory formation after mild COVID-19. A single record per CDR3 protein comes from TCRdb applying MiXCR to the 5' RACE reads. In the table there are about 440,000 distinct CDR3 sequences, about 19% of which are singletons. Sequencing was performed on PBMCs or a T cell subset sorted from them (not recorded which). The receptors were sampled from an adult woman who had mild COVID-19 (a few samples of this study predate the infection). Cell type and time point are not known.

This chain joins TRBV6-5 and TRBJ2-2; no clear D gene. The CDR3 loop spans 17 amino acids. Trimming pared 0 bases from V and 1 base from J, leaving 12 bases between. From germline, CDR1 is MNHEY and CDR2 SVGAGI. This CDR3 is CASSYSPGSGNTGELFF. CDR3 DNA sequence: TGTGCCAGCAGTTACTCTCCCGGATCAGGGAACACCGGGGAGCTGTTTTTT.

The rearrangement links TRBV11-2 to TRBJ1-2, with D unclear. The V end lost 6 bases, the J end lost 2 bases, and 7 bases lay between the germline ends. The CDR3 is made up of 12 amino acids. CDR1 is SGHAT, CDR2 FQNNGV, per germline. CDR3 nucleotide sequence: TGTGCCAGCAGGGCACAGAACTATGGCTACACCTTC. Protein sequence: CASRAQNYGYTF.

V is TRBV20-1 and J is TRBJ2-1; D gene uncertain. Germline CDR1 is DFQATT and CDR2 is SNEGSKA (reference sequence). Trimming shortened V by 3 bases and J by 9 bases, and 6 bases separated the two germline ends. The CDR3 runs to 10 residues. CDR3 residues: CSASSAEQFF. The CDR3 nucleotides are TGCAGTGCTAGTTCCGCTGAGCAGTTCTTC.

This rearrangement joins TRBV7-6 to TRBJ1-1, with D uncertain. Trimming took off 2 bases at V and 3 bases at J, with 7 bases between the two ends. CDR3 length: 13 residues. The germline CDR1 and CDR2 sequences are SGHVS and FNYEAQ. CDR3 residues: CASSLTIYTEAFF. The CDR3 region has the DNA TGTGCCAGCAGCTTAACAATTTACACTGAAGCTTTCTTT.